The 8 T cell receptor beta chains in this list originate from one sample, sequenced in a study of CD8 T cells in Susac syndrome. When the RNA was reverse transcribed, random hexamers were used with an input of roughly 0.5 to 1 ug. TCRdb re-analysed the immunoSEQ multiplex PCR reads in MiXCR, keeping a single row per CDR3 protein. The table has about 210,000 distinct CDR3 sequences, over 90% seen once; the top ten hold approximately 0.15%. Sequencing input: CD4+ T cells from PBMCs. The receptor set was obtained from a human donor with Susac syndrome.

CDR3 DNA sequence: TGTGCCAGCAGCTTAGGGACAGGGACCTACGCCGGGTACTTC. This encodes CASSLGTGTYAGYF. The rearrangement links TRBV7-2 to TRBJ2-5; 8 nucleotides agree with TRBD1. This CDR3 contains 14 residues. V shed 1 base and J 13 bases; nucleotides not matched to a gene: 11. The germline V gene encodes CDR1 SGHTA and CDR2 FQGNSA.

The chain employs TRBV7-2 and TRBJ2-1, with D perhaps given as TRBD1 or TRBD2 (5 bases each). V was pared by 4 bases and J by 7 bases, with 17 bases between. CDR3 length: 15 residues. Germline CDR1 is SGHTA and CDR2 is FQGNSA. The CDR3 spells CASSYGTIWGNEQFF. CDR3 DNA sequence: TGTGCCAGCAGCTACGGGACGATATGGGGTAATGAGCAGTTCTTC.

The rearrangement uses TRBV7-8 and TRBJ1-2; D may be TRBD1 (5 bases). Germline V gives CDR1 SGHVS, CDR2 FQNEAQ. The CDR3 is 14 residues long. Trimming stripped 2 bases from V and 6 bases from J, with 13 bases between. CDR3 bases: TGTGCCAGCAGCTTACTCAGGGATTCGGATGGCTACACCTTC. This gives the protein CASSLLRDSDGYTF. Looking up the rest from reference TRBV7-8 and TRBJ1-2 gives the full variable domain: GAGVSQSPRYKVAKRGQDVALRCDPISGHVSLFWYQQALGQGPEFLTYFQNEAQLDKSGLPSDRFFAERPEGSVSTLKIQRTQQEDSAVYLCASSLLRDSDGYTFGSGTRLTVV.

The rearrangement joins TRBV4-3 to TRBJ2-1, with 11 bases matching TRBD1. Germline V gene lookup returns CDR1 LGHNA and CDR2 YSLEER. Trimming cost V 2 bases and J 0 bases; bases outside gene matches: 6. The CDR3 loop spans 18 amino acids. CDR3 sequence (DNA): TGCGCCAGCAGCCAAAGTCCAGGGACAGGGGGCTCCTACAATGAGCAGTTCTTC. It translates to CASSQSPGTGGSYNEQFF.

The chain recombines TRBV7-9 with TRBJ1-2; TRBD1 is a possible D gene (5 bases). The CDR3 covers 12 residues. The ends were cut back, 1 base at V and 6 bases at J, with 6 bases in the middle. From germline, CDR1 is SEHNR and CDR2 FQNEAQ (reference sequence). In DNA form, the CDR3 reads TGTGCCAGCAGCTTAGAGGGGAATGGCTACACCTTC. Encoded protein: CASSLEGNGYTF.

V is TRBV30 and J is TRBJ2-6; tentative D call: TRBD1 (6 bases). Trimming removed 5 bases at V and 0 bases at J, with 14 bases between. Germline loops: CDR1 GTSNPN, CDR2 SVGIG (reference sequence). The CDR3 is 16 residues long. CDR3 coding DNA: TGTGCCTGGGGTCGACAGGCCGGCTCTGGGGCCAACGTCCTGACTTTC. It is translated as CAWGRQAGSGANVLTF. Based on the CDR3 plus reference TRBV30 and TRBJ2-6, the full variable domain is SQTIHQWPATLVQPVGSPLSLECTVEGTSNPNLYWYRQAAGRGLQLLFYSVGIGQISSEVPQNLSASRPQDRQFILSSKKLLLSDSGFYLCAWGRQAGSGANVLTFGAGSRLTVL.

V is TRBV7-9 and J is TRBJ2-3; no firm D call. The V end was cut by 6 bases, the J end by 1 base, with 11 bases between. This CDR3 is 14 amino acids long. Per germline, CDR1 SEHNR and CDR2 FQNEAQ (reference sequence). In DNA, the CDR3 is TGTGCCAGCAGTAAAGAGCGACGCACAGATACGCAGTATTTT. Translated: CASSKERRTDTQYF.

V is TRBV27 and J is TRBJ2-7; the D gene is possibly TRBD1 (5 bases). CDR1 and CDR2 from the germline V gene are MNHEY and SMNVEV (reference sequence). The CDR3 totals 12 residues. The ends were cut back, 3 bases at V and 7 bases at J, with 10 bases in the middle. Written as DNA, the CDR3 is TGTGCCAGCAGTTTTCGCCAGGGTGAGCAGTACTTC. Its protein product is CASSFRQGEQYF.